This is a list of T cell receptor beta chains from one sample in a study of shared clonotypes between healthy human individuals. Profiling relied on immunoSEQ multiplex PCR, and the TCRdb table lists in-frame clones only, not all of them. This sample has 950,000 to 1,200,000 clones; approximately 80% occur once, and the top ten carry 0.85% to 1%. The material sequenced was memory CD4+ T cells from PBMCs. The receptors here all came from a man aged 18 to 30 in good health. Some clones in this sample may be carry-over from other donors' samples. Both conserved end residues are part of each CDR3. Each record gives: D gene, CDR3 length, J gene, V gene, clone size, CDR3 DNA, CDR3 protein. D genes are given only for firm matches. The size of a clone is reported for some rows only, either as once, few or many, or as a class for expanded clones.

.,14,TRBJ2-7,TRBV11-1,few,TGTGCCAGCAGCCCCAGGTCCAACTCCTACGAGCAGTACTTC,CASSPRSNSYEQYF
TRBD2,17,TRBJ2-1,TRBV4-2,.,TGTGCCAGCAGCCATCCCCCGACTAGCGGGAGTGGCTATGAGCAGTTCTTC,CASSHPPTSGSGYEQFF
TRBD2,17,TRBJ2-7,TRBV27,.,TGTGCCAGCAGTTTATCCGCAGCGGGAGGTATCTTTTCCGGGCAGTACTTC,CASSLSAAGGIFSGQYF
TRBD1,14,TRBJ2-7,TRBV6-1,.,TGTGCCAGCAGTGCCCGGGGACAGGGTAGCGTTCAGTACTTC,CASSARGQGSVQYF
TRBD1,13,TRBJ2-7,TRBV10-3,.,TGTGCCATGCGAGACAGGGGGAGCTACGAGCAGTACTTC,CAMRDRGSYEQYF
.,10,TRBJ1-2,TRBV21-1,.,TGTGCCAGCAGCAAAGGTGGCTACACCTTC,CASSKGGYTF
.,13,TRBJ2-1,TRBV7-7,.,TGTGCCAGCAGCTTAGCTCAGGGAAGTGAGCAGTTCTTC,CASSLAQGSEQFF
.,17,TRBJ2-1,TRBV9,once,TGTGCCAGCAGCGCCGGACTAACCTTCCCGTCGGACAATGAGCAGTTCTTC,CASSAGLTFPSDNEQFF
.,13,TRBJ2-1,TRBV30,once,TGTGCCTGGAGTGAGGACAGCTACAATGAGCAGTTCTTC,CAWSEDSYNEQFF
.,12,TRBJ1-2,TRBV28,.,TGTGCCAGCGTTACAGTCCCAGATGGCTACACCTTC,CASVTVPDGYTF
TRBD2,13,TRBJ2-1,TRBV5-1,.,TGCGCCAGCAGCTTAGTGCGGGAGGATGAGCAGTTCTTC,CASSLVREDEQFF
TRBD2,17,TRBJ2-1,TRBV28,.,TGTGCCAGCAGTTCACCCGACGGACTAGCGAAGAACAATGAGCAGTTCTTC,CASSSPDGLAKNNEQFF
.,15,TRBJ1-3,TRBV7-2,.,TGTGCCAGCAGTTCACAGGGCCTCGCCGGGGACACCATATATTTT,CASSSQGLAGDTIYF
.,12,TRBJ2-7,TRBV6-5,.,TGTGCCAGCAGTTCCAAGGGGCTCGAGCAGTACTTC,CASSSKGLEQYF
TRBD2,16,TRBJ2-7,TRBV6-1,.,TGTGCCAGCAGTGAATCCTCGGCGCGGGAGGGGTACGAGCAGTACTTC,CASSESSAREGYEQYF
TRBD1,15,TRBJ2-5,TRBV18,few,TGTGCCAGCTCACCACGGACAGGGGCCGAAGAGACCCAGTACTTC,CASSPRTGAEETQYF
TRBD2,18,TRBJ2-6,TRBV7-3,once,TGTGCCAGCAGCCCATCGAGGACTAGCCTCTCTGGGGCCAACGTCCTGACTTTC,CASSPSRTSLSGANVLTF
.,13,TRBJ1-6,TRBV28,.,TGTGCCAGCAGAGAACACGGGGATTCACCCCTCCACTTT,CASREHGDSPLHF
.,15,TRBJ2-1,TRBV4-1,.,TGCGCCAGCAGCCAAGGGGATCTAGCGTCCAATGAGCAGTTCTTC,CASSQGDLASNEQFF
TRBD1,15,TRBJ1-2,TRBV6-6,.,TGTGCCAGCAGTTACTCACCGGGACAGGGTAATGGCTACACCTTC,CASSYSPGQGNGYTF
.,14,TRBJ2-1,TRBV9,once,TGTGCCAGCAGACGGGGGACGGGACACAATGAGCAGTTCTTC,CASRRGTGHNEQFF
TRBD2,18,TRBJ2-3,TRBV28,.,TGTGCCAGCAGGGCGGGTCGCGGGAGGTCTTCGGGCCCAGATACGCAGTATTTT,CASRAGRGRSSGPDTQYF
.,13,TRBJ2-3,TRBV6-4,.,TGTGCCAGCAGTGTTAGCTCCTTACGTACGCAGTATTTT,CASSVSSLRTQYF
TRBD1,15,TRBJ1-4,TRBV6-5,.,TGTGCCAGCAGTTCGGCCGGGACAGGGAATGAAAAACTGTTTTTT,CASSSAGTGNEKLFF
TRBD1,13,TRBJ2-7,TRBV2,many,TGTGCCAGCACCCCGGGACAGACCTACGAGCAGTACTTC,CASTPGQTYEQYF
.,14,TRBJ2-2,TRBV2,few,TGTGCCGGATCGTCGACTGTGAACACCGGGGAGCTGTTTTTT,CAGSSTVNTGELFF
.,14,TRBJ1-4,TRBV5-5,.,TGTGCCAGCAGCTTGGGAGGGACTGGAGAAAAACTGTTTTTT,CASSLGGTGEKLFF
.,15,TRBJ2-3,TRBV4-3,.,TGCGCCAGCAGCGGGGCGGGGGCGGTTGCAGATACGCAGTATTTT,CASSGAGAVADTQYF
.,14,TRBJ2-7,TRBV11-2,.,TGTGCCAGCAGCTCTGGCCGGGGAGGGGGGGAGCAGTACTTC,CASSSGRGGGEQYF
.,18,TRBJ1-5,TRBV6-1,.,TGTGCCAGCAGTGGCCCGACTGACCGACCCTATAGCAATCAGCCCCAGCATTTT,CASSGPTDRPYSNQPQHF
.,17,TRBJ2-7,TRBV5-4,many,TGTGCCAGCAGCTTGTGGGTCGTGGGGGTGGCCCCCTACGAGCAGTACTTC,CASSLWVVGVAPYEQYF
.,13,TRBJ2-7,TRBV18,.,TGTGCCAGCTCACCACCCACTTCCTACGAGCAGTACTTC,CASSPPTSYEQYF
.,13,TRBJ1-2,TRBV5-1,.,TGCGCCAGCAGCTTAGGGTCCCCTCAAGGCTACACCTTC,CASSLGSPQGYTF
TRBD2,17,TRBJ2-3,TRBV5-4,.,TGTGCCAGCAGCTTTCGGACTAGCGGTCCCCAGGGAGATACGCAGTATTTT,CASSFRTSGPQGDTQYF
TRBD2,15,TRBJ2-7,TRBV6-9,.,TGTGCCAGCAGTCGGCTAGCGGGAGAGGGGGGCGAGCAGTACTTC,CASSRLAGEGGEQYF
.,14,TRBJ2-2,TRBV28,few,TGTGCCAGCAGTCCGGGGGTGGGCACCGGGGAGCTGTTTTTT,CASSPGVGTGELFF
TRBD2,15,TRBJ2-1,TRBV5-1,once,TGCGCCAGCAGCTTGCTAGCGGGAGGGGGGAATGAGCAGTTCTTC,CASSLLAGGGNEQFF
.,13,TRBJ2-5,TRBV5-1,.,TGCGCCAGCAGCTTGAGTAGTGTGGAGACCCAGTACTTC,CASSLSSVETQYF
.,15,TRBJ2-1,TRBV6-5,.,TGTGCCAGCCCGGGGAGCGGGCTCTCCTACAATGAGCAGTTCTTC,CASPGSGLSYNEQFF
.,16,TRBJ1-2,TRBV2,.,TGTGCCAGCAGTCCTCCTCCCAGGGCCTCCCAGGAGGGCTACACCTTC,CASSPPPRASQEGYTF
TRBD1,15,TRBJ1-1,TRBV10-3,few,TGTGCCATCAGACTACAGGTGGGACAGGGCACTGAAGCTTTCTTT,CAIRLQVGQGTEAFF
.,14,TRBJ2-7,TRBV29-1,.,TGCAGCGTTGACGGGGTTGATAGCTCCTACGAGCAGTACTTC,CSVDGVDSSYEQYF
.,15,TRBJ2-2,TRBV4-1,.,TGCGCCAGCAGCCAAGAACCAGGGAAAACCGGGGAGCTGTTTTTT,CASSQEPGKTGELFF
TRBD1,11,TRBJ2-7,TRBV29-1,.,TGCAGCGTTGGACAGGGTGACGAGCAGTACTTC,CSVGQGDEQYF
.,16,TRBJ2-1,TRBV7-2,few,TGTGCCAGCAGCTTAGAAGCGACCCGTCCTAGCAATGAGCAGTTCTTC,CASSLEATRPSNEQFF
.,13,TRBJ2-2,TRBV5-1,.,TGCGCCAGCAGCAGTGGACAGACCGGGGAGCTGTTTTTT,CASSSGQTGELFF
.,15,TRBJ2-5,TRBV14,.,TGTGCCAGCACCGCTTTTGGTGGGGCGCAAGAGACCCAGTACTTC,CASTAFGGAQETQYF
.,14,TRBJ2-1,TRBV6-4,once,TGTGCCAGCAGTTACCTTCCACGGGGCAATGAGCAGTTCTTC,CASSYLPRGNEQFF
.,16,TRBJ1-3,TRBV28,.,TGTGCCAGCAGCCTCGCAATTGGGGCGAGCGGAAACACCATATATTTT,CASSLAIGASGNTIYF
.,14,TRBJ1-1,TRBV27,.,TGTGCCAGCAGTTTAACCAGATTGAACACTGAAGCTTTCTTT,CASSLTRLNTEAFF
TRBD2,14,TRBJ2-7,TRBV7-8,.,TGTGCCAGCAGTACCGGACGGGAGGGCTACGAGCAGTACTTC,CASSTGREGYEQYF
.,15,TRBJ1-3,TRBV18,.,TGTGCCAGCTCACCCGTCAGCGGGGGAGGAAACACCATATATTTT,CASSPVSGGGNTIYF
.,14,TRBJ2-5,TRBV7-9,.,TGTGCCAGCAGCCCGCGGGGTTTAGGAGGTGAGCAGTACTTC,CASSPRGLGGEQYF
.,18,TRBJ2-1,TRBV9,.,TGTGCCAGCAGCGTAGTCGGATTAGTGGAGGGGGCAACGGATGAGCAGTTCTTC,CASSVVGLVEGATDEQFF
.,12,TRBJ1-1,TRBV6-1,.,TGTGCCAGCAGAGCCACAGGGACTGAAGCTTTCTTT,CASRATGTEAFF
TRBD1,15,TRBJ1-2,TRBV27,.,TGTGCCAGCAGTCCCTCCGGGACAGGGCCCTATGGCTACACCTTC,CASSPSGTGPYGYTF
.,13,TRBJ1-2,TRBV28,.,TGTGCCAGCAGTTTTGGGGGATTGGGAGGCTACACCTTC,CASSFGGLGGYTF
TRBD1,15,TRBJ1-1,TRBV30,few,TGTGCCTGGAGTGAACCCGGGACAGGGATAACTGAAGCTTTCTTT,CAWSEPGTGITEAFF
.,15,TRBJ1-2,TRBV6-5,.,TGTGCCAGCAGTTATTATGTCGGGGGCGGCTATGGCTACACCTTC,CASSYYVGGGYGYTF
.,13,TRBJ2-1,TRBV2,.,TGTGCCAGCAGTGAGTTGGGACTCCTGGAGCAGTTCTTC,CASSELGLLEQFF